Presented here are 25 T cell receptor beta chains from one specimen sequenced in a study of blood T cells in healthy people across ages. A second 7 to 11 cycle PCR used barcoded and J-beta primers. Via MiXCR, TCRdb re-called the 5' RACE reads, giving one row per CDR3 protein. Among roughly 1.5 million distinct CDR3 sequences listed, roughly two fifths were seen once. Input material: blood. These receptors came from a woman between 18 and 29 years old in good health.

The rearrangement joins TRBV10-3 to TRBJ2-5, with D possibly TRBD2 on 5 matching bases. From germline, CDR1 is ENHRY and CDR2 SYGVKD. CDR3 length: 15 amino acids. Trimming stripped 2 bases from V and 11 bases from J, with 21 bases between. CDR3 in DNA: TGTGCCATCAGTGAGGGGCTAGCAGCCTCCAATGAGCAGTACTTC. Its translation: CAISEGLAASNEQYF.

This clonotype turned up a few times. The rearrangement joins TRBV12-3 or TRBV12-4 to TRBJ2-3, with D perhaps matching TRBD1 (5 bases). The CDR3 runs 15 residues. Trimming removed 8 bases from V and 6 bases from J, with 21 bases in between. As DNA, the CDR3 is TGTGCCAGCCTTGGGGCCGAAGACCTAATGGATACGCAGTATTTT. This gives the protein CASLGAEDLMDTQYF.

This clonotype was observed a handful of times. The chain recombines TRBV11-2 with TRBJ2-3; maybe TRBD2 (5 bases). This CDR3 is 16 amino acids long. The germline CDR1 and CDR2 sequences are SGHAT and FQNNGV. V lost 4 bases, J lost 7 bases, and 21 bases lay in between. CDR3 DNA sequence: TGTGCCAGCAGCTCTATTAGCGTTCTGGCCCGGAATACGCAGTATTTT. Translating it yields CASSSISVLARNTQYF.

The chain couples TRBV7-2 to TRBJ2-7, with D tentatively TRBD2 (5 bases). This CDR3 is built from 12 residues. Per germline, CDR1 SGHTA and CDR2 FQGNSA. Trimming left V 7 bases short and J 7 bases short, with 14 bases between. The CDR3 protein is CASKLGYNEQYF. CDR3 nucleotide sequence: TGTGCCAGCAAACTAGGCTACAATGAGCAGTACTTC.

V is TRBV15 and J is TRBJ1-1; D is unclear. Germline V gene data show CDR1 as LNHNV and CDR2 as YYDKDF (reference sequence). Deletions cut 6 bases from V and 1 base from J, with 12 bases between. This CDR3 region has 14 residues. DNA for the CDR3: TGTGCCACCAGAACCTCAGACGGGAACACTGAAGCTTTCTTT. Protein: CATRTSDGNTEAFF. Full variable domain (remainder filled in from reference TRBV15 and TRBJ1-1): DAMVIQNPRYQVTQFGKPVTLSCSQTLNHNVMYWYQQKSSQAPKLLFHYYDKDFNNEADTPDNFQSRRPNTSFCFLDIRSPGLGDTAMYLCATRTSDGNTEAFFGQGTRLTVV.

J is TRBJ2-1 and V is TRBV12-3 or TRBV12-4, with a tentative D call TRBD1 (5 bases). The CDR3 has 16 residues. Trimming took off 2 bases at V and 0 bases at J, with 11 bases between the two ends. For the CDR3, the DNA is TGTGCCAGCAGTTTATCCAGGGCGGTCTCCTACAATGAGCAGTTCTTC. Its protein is CASSLSRAVSYNEQFF.

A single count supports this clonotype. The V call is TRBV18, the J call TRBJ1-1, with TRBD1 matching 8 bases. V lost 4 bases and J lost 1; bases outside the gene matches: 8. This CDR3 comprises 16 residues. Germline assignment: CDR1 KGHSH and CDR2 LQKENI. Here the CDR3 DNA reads TGTGCCAGCTCACGACAGGGGTCCCTTGGGAACACTGAAGCTTTCTTT. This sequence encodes CASSRQGSLGNTEAFF.

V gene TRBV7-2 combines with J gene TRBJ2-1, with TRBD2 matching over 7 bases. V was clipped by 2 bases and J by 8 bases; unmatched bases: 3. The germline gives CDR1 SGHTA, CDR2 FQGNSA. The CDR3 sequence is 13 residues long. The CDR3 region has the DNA TGTGCCAGCAGCTTACAACGGGGGGATGAGCAGTTCTTC. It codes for CASSLQRGDEQFF. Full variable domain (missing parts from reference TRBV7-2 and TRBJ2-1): GAGVSQSPSNKVTEKGKDVELRCDPISGHTALYWYRQSLGQGLEFLIYFQGNSAPDKSGLPSDRFSAERTGGSVSTLTIQRTQQEDSAVYLCASSLQRGDEQFFGPGTRLTVL.

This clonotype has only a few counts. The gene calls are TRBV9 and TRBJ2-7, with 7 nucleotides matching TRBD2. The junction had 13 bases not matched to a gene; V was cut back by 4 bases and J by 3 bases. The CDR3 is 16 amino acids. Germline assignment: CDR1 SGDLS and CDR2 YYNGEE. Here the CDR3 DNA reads TGTGCCAGCAGCTCCCGCGGGTCTAGCGGACACTACGAGCAGTACTTC. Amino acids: CASSSRGSSGHYEQYF.

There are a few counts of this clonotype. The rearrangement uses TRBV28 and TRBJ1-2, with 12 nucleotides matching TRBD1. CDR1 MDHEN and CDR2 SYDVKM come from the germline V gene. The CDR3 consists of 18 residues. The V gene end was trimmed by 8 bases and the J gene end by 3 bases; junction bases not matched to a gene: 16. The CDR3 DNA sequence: TGTGCCAGCCAAACGAGATTCCGGGACAGGGGGCTCTACTATGGCTACACCTTC. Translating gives CASQTRFRDRGLYYGYTF.

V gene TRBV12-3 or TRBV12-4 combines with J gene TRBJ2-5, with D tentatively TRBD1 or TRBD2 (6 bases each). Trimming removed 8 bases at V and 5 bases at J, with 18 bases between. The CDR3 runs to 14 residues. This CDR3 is CASVVGGPLETQYF. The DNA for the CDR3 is TGTGCCAGCGTAGTGGGGGGCCCTCTGGAGACCCAGTACTTC.

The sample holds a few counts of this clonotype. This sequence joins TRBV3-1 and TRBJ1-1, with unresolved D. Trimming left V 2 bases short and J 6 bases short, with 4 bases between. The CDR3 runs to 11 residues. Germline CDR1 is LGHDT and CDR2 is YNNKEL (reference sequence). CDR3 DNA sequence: TGTGCCAGCAGCCAATTCTCTGAAGCTTTCTTT. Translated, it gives CASSQFSEAFF. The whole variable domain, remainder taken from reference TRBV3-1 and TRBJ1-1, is DTAVSQTPKYLVTQMGNDKSIKCEQNLGHDTMYWYKQDSKKFLKIMFSYNNKELIINETVPNRFSPKSPDKAHLNLHINSLELGDSAVYFCASSQFSEAFFGQGTRLTVV.

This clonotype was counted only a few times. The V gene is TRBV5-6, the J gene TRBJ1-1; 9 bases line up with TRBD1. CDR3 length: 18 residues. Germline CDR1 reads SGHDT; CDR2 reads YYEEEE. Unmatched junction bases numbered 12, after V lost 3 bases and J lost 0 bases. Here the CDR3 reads CASSSIGTGPPMNTEAFF. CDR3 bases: TGTGCCAGCAGCTCGATCGGGACAGGGCCCCCCATGAACACTGAAGCTTTCTTT.

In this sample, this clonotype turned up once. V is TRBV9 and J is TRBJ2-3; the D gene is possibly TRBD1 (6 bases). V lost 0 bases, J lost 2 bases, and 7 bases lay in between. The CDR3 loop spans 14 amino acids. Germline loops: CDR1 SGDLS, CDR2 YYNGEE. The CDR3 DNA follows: TGTGCCAGCAGCGTAGGGGGGCTCACAGATACGCAGTATTTT. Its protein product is CASSVGGLTDTQYF.

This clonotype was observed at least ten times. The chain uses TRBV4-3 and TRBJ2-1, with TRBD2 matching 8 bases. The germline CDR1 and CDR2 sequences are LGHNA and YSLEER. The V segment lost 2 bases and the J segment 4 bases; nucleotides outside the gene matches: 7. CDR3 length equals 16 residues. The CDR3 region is CASSQSGSGEYNEQFF. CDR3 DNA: TGCGCCAGCAGCCAATCTGGTAGCGGGGAATACAATGAGCAGTTCTTC.

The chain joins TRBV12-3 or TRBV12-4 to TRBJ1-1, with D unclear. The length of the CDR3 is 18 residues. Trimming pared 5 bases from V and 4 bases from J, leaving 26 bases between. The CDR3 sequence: CASSESPDRGLLLTEAFF. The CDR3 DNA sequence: TGTGCCAGCAGTGAGTCGCCGGATAGAGGATTGCTCCTCACTGAAGCTTTCTTT.

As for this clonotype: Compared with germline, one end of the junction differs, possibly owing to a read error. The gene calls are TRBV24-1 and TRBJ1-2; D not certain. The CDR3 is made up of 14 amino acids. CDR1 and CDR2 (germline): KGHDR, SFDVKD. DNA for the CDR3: TGTGCCACCAGTGATTTTGAGACATCTTATGGCTGCACCTTC. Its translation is CATSDFETSYGCTF.

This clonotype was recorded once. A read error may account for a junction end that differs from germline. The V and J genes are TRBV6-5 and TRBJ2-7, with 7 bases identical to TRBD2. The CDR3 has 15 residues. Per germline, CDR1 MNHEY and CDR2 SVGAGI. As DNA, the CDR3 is TGTGCCGGCAGTCTGGGATCCGGGACTAACTACGAGCAGTACTTC. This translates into CAGSLGSGTNYEQYF.

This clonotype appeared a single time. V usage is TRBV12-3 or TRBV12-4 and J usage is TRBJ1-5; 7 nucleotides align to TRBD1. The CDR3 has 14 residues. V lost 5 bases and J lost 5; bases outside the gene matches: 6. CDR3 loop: CASSRPTGDQPQHF. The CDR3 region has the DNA TGTGCCAGCAGTCGACCCACAGGGGATCAGCCCCAGCATTTT.

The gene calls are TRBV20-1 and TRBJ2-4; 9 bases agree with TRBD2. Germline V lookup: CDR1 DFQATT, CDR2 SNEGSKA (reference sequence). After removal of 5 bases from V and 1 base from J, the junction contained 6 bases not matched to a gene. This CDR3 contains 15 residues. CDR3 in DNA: TGCAGTGCTGGATGGGGACTAGCTGCCAAAAACATTCAGTACTTC. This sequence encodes CSAGWGLAAKNIQYF.

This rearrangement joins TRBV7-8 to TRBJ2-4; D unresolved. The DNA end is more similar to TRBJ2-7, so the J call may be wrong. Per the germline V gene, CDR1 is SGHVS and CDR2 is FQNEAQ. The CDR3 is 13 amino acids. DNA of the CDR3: TGTGCCAGCAGACCCTGGGGTCGGTACGAGCAGTACTTC. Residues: CASRPWGRYEQYF.

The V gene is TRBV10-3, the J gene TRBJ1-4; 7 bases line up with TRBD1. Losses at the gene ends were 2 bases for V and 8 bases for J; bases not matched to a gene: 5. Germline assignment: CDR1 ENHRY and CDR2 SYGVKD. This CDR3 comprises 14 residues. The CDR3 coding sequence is TGTGCCATCAGTGAGCGGGACAGTTCCGAAAAACTGTTTTTT. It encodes CAISERDSSEKLFF.

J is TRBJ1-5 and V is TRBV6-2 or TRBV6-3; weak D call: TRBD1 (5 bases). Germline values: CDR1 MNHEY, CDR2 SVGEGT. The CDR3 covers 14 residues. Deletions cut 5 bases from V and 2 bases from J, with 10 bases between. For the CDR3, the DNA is TGTGCCAGCAGTCGAGGGGCTCGCAATCAGCCCCAGCATTTT. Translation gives CASSRGARNQPQHF.

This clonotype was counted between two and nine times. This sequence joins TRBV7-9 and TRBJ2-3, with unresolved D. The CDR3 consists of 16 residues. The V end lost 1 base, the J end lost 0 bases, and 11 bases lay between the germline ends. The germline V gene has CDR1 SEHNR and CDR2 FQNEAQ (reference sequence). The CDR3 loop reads CASSLVKSLSTDTQYF. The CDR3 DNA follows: TGTGCCAGCAGCTTAGTAAAGTCCCTGAGCACAGATACGCAGTATTTT.

CDR3 residues: CASSSPRVDETQYF. The CDR3 DNA reads as TGTGCCAGCAGCTCCCCCAGGGTGGACGAGACCCAGTACTTC. The chain couples TRBV7-9 to TRBJ2-5, with a tentative D call TRBD1 (5 bases). CDR3 length: 14 amino acids. Germline V lookup: CDR1 SEHNR, CDR2 FQNEAQ (reference sequence). Trimming stripped 4 bases from V and 5 bases from J, with 14 bases between.